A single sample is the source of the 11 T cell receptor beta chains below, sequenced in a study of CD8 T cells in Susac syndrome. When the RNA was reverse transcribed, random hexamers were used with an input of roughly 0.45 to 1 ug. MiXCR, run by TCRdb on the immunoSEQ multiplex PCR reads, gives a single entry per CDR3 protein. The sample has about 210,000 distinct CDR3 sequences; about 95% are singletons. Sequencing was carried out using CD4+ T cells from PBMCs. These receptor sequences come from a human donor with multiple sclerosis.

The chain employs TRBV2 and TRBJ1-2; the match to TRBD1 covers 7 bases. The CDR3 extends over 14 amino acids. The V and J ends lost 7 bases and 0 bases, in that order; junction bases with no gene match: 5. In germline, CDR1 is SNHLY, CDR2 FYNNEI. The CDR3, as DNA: TGTGCCAGCAAACGACAGGGAACTAACTATGGCTACACCTTC. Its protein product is CASKRQGTNYGYTF. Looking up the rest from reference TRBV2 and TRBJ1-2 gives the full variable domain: EPEVTQTPSHQVTQMGQEVILRCVPISNHLYFYWYRQILGQKVEFLVSFYNNEISEKSEIFDDQFSVERPDGSNFTLKIRSTKLEDSAMYFCASKRQGTNYGYTFGSGTRLTVV.

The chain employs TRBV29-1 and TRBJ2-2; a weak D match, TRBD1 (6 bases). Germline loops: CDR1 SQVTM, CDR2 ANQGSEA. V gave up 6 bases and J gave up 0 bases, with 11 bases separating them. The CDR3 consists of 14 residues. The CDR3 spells CSVRGQTNTGELFF. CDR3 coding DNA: TGCAGCGTCCGAGGACAGACGAACACCGGGGAGCTGTTTTTT.

CDR3 in DNA: TGTGCCTGGAACGGACATTCGGCGGGAGGACACACCGGGGAGCTGTTTTTT. Protein sequence: CAWNGHSAGGHTGELFF. V gene TRBV30 combines with J gene TRBJ2-2, with 8 bases matching TRBD2. The ends lost 4 bases at V and 3 bases at J; junction bases unmatched: 13. Germline CDR1 GTSNPN, CDR2 SVGIG (reference sequence). This CDR3 is 17 amino acids long. The whole variable domain, remainder taken from reference TRBV30 and TRBJ2-2, is SQTIHQWPATLVQPVGSPLSLECTVEGTSNPNLYWYRQAAGRGLQLLFYSVGIGQISSEVPQNLSASRPQDRQFILSSKKLLLSDSGFYLCAWNGHSAGGHTGELFFGEGSRLTVL.

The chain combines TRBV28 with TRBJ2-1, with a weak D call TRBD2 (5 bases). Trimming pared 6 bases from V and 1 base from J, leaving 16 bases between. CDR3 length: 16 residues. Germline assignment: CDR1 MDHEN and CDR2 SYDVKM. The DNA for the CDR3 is TGTGCCAGCAGCCTCGTGGAGCGGAGTTCCTACAATGAGCAGTTCTTC. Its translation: CASSLVERSSYNEQFF.

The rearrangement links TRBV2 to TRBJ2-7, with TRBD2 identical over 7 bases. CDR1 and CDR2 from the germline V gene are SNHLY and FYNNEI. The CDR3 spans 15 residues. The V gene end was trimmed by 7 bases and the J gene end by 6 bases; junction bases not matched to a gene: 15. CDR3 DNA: TGTGCCAGCACCTCAGCGGGCGGGGGACGGTTCGAGCAGTACTTC. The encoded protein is CASTSAGGGRFEQYF.

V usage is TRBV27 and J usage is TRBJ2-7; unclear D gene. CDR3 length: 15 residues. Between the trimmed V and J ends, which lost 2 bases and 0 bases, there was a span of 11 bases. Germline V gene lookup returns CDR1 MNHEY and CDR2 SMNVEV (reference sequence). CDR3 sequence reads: CASSLRPDGSYEQYF. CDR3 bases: TGTGCCAGCAGTTTACGCCCCGATGGCTCCTACGAGCAGTACTTC.

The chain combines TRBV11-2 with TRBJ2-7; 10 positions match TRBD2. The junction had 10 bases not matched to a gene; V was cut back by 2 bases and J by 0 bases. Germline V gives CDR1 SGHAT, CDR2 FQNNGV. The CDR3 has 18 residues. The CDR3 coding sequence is TGTGCCAGCAGCTTATTGCCTAGCGGGGGCCCTAGCTCCTACGAGCAGTACTTC. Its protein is CASSLLPSGGPSSYEQYF.

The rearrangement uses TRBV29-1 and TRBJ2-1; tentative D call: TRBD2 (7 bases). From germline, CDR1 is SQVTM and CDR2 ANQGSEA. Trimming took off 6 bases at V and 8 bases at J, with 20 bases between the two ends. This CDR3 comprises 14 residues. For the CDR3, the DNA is TGCAGCGTGATCCGCGCGGGGGCGTCATATGAGCAGTTCTTC. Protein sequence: CSVIRAGASYEQFF.

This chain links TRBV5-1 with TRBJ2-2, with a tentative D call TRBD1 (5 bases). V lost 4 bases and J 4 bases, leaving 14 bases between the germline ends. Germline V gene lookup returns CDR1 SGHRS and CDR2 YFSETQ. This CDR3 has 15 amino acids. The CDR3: CASSQDTPGTGELFF. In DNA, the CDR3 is TGCGCCAGCAGCCAGGACACCCCGGGCACCGGGGAGCTGTTTTTT.

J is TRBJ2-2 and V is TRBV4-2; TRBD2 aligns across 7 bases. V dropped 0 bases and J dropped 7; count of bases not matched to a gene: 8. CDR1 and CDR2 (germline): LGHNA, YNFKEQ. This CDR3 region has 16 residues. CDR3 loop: CASSQEGSSGFGELFF. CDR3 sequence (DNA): TGTGCCAGCAGCCAAGAAGGTTCTAGCGGTTTCGGGGAGCTGTTTTTT.

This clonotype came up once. CDR3: CASKIAGGPYEQYF. The DNA of the CDR3 is TGCGCCAGCAAGATAGCGGGAGGGCCCTACGAGCAGTACTTC. The J gene is TRBJ2-7, the V gene TRBV5-1, with 11 nucleotides matching TRBD2. This CDR3 comprises 14 residues. Germline-derived CDR1 and CDR2 are SGHRS and YFSETQ. The V segment lost 6 bases and the J segment 2 bases; nucleotides outside the gene matches: 4.